The 5 T cell receptor beta chains given below trace back to one sample, sequenced in a study of monozygotic twins with inflammatory bowel disease. Following a re-call of the 5' RACE reads, TCRdb has one entry per CDR3 protein and lacks DNA. The sample's table shows some 400,000 distinct CDR3 sequences. The sequenced sample consisted of blood. Receptors were obtained from a human donor with ulcerative colitis or Crohn's disease, or a healthy co-twin of an affected twin (not recorded which).

V gene TRBV29-1 combines with J gene TRBJ2-1; without DNA, the TCRdb call of TRBD2 cannot be checked. CDR3 length: 14 residues. Germline CDR1 is SQVTM and CDR2 is ANQGSEA. The CDR3 spells CSASGPTRGNEQFF.

V and J are TRBV20-1 and TRBJ2-1; absent DNA, TCRdb's TRBD2 call cannot be checked. The CDR3 sequence is 13 residues long. Germline V gene data show CDR1 as DFQATT and CDR2 as SNEGSKA (reference sequence). CDR3 sequence: CSVWREGWNEQFF.

V usage is TRBV6-1 and J usage is TRBJ2-7. CDR3 length: 15 residues. Germline V lookup: CDR1 MNHNS, CDR2 SASEGT. The CDR3 sequence is CASRNEQRSSYEQYF.

This chain connects TRBV5-1 to TRBJ1-1; TCRdb indicates TRBD1, and absent DNA this call remains unverified. The CDR3 loop spans 15 amino acids. Per the germline V gene, CDR1 is SGHRS and CDR2 is YFSETQ. The CDR3: CASSWAGTGNTEAFF.

The chain combines TRBV27 with TRBJ2-1; the TRBD1 assignment by TCRdb is unverifiable without DNA. The CDR3 contains 14 residues. Looked up from germline, CDR1 is MNHEY and CDR2 is SMNVEV (reference sequence). CDR3 protein: CASSGQVTYNEQFF.